A selection of T cell receptor beta chains follows, all from one sample in a study of T cell responses to AZD1222 COVID-19 vaccine. The assay was immunoSEQ multiplex PCR, and TCRdb's table has in-frame clones only and misses some. The table lists 200,000 or so clones, 85% to 95% of them singletons. The sample was peripheral blood, taken 28 days after the second AZD1222 dose. These TCRs come from an adult who received the AZD1222 COVID-19 vaccine. CDR3s include the opening cysteine and the closing phenylalanine or tryptophan. A D gene is named only where the DNA matches it firmly. Some rows mark clone size as missing; the rest say once, few, many or name a class of expanded clone.

D,V,J,size,CDR3,DNA
.,TRBV14,TRBJ1-2,.,CASSQDRGNYGYTF,TGTGCCAGCAGCCAAGATCGAGGGAACTATGGCTACACCTTC
.,TRBV9,TRBJ1-1,.,CASSDKGHLNTEAFF,TGTGCCAGCAGCGATAAGGGACACCTGAACACTGAAGCTTTCTTT
TRBD2,TRBV6-1,TRBJ2-3,once,CASSEAVAGGFPDTQYF,TGTGCCAGCAGTGAAGCGGTAGCGGGGGGGTTCCCAGATACGCAGTATTTT
TRBD1,TRBV5-1,TRBJ1-2,.,CASSPPGTGDHNYGYTF,TGCGCCAGCAGCCCCCCCGGGACAGGGGATCACAACTATGGCTACACCTTC
.,TRBV6-1,TRBJ1-5,once,CASSEGKTIAGPQHF,TGTGCCAGCAGTGAAGGGAAAACCATAGCTGGGCCCCAGCATTTT
TRBD1,TRBV10-3,TRBJ2-7,once,CAISESGTGNYEQYF,TGTGCCATCAGTGAGTCGGGGACAGGGAATTACGAGCAGTACTTC
.,TRBV4-1,TRBJ2-1,.,CASSHSGTVEQFF,TGCGCCAGCAGCCATTCCGGGACCGTGGAGCAGTTCTTC
.,TRBV10-3,TRBJ2-2,.,CAMGSGELFF,TGTGCCATGGGGTCCGGGGAGCTGTTTTTT
.,TRBV3-1/TRBV3-2,TRBJ1-4,.,CASSQAQLEEKLFF,TGTGCCAGCAGCCAAGCACAGTTAGAGGAAAAACTGTTTTTT
TRBD1,TRBV7-9,TRBJ2-1,few,CASSLGSGGRNEQFF,TGTGCCAGCAGCTTGGGCTCAGGGGGCAGGAATGAGCAGTTCTTC
TRBD2,TRBV3-1/TRBV3-2,TRBJ2-3,.,CASSQVAGGGDTQYF,TGTGCCAGCAGCCAAGTAGCGGGGGGCGGGGATACGCAGTATTTT
TRBD1,TRBV19,TRBJ2-3,.,CASSSPGQVADTQYF,TGTGCCAGTAGTTCGCCGGGACAGGTTGCAGATACGCAGTATTTT
.,TRBV6-5,TRBJ1-2,.,CASSRGGRSGYTF,TGTGCCAGCAGTCGGGGAGGCCGGAGTGGCTACACCTTC
.,TRBV14,TRBJ1-2,.,CASSQGWEGIYGYTF,TGTGCCAGCAGCCAAGGTTGGGAGGGGATCTATGGCTACACCTTC
.,TRBV11-2,TRBJ1-5,.,CASSKEAGQPQHF,TGTGCCAGCAGTAAAGAGGCTGGGCAGCCCCAGCATTTT
TRBD1,TRBV10-3,TRBJ2-2,.,CAISEATGVSTGELFF,TGTGCCATCAGTGAGGCAACAGGGGTGAGCACCGGGGAGCTGTTTTTT
.,TRBV4-1,TRBJ2-3,.,CASSQDLGGSDTQYF,TGCGCCAGCAGCCAAGATCTCGGGGGCTCAGATACGCAGTATTTT
.,TRBV3-1/TRBV3-2,TRBJ2-1,.,CASSQDPQGYNEQFF,TGTGCCAGCAGCCAGGACCCCCAGGGCTACAATGAGCAGTTCTTC
.,TRBV3-1/TRBV3-2,TRBJ2-3,.,CASSQAGSYGDTQYF,TGTGCCAGCAGCCAAGCCGGTTCCTACGGGGATACGCAGTATTTT
TRBD1,TRBV7-2,TRBJ1-1,.,CASSLDRGRTEAFF,TGTGCCAGCAGCTTAGACAGGGGCCGAACTGAAGCTTTCTTT
.,TRBV6-5,TRBJ1-4,.,CASSKGVGGEGKLFF,TGTGCCAGCAGTAAGGGGGTCGGCGGGGAGGGAAAACTGTTTTTT
TRBD1,TRBV19,TRBJ1-5,.,CASRGQYSNQPQHF,TGTGCCAGTAGGGGACAGTATAGCAATCAGCCCCAGCATTTT
TRBD2,TRBV6-5,TRBJ2-5,.,CASSRGGIQETQYF,TGTGCCAGCAGTCGGGGAGGGATCCAAGAGACCCAGTACTTC
.,TRBV6-5,TRBJ1-6,.,CASSRQGAYNSPLHF,TGTGCCAGCAGTCGCCAGGGTGCCTATAATTCACCCCTCCACTTT
.,TRBV18,TRBJ1-1,.,CASSPSETLGAFF,TGTGCCAGCTCACCTTCGGAGACCTTGGGAGCTTTCTTT
TRBD1,TRBV7-3,TRBJ2-7,.,CASSLTGGQGSYEQYF,TGTGCCAGCAGCTTAACAGGGGGACAGGGTTCCTACGAGCAGTACTTC
.,TRBV12-3/TRBV12-4,TRBJ1-5,once,CASSLTSNQPQHF,TGTGCCAGCAGTTTGACGAGCAATCAGCCCCAGCATTTT
TRBD1,TRBV23-1,TRBJ1-1,.,CASSQSDRDTEAFF,TGCGCCAGCAGTCAATCGGACAGGGACACTGAAGCTTTCTTT
TRBD1,TRBV7-2,TRBJ1-5,.,CASSLDRAFNQPQHF,TGTGCCAGCAGCTTGGACAGGGCCTTTAACCAGCCCCAGCATTTT
TRBD1,TRBV18,TRBJ1-3,.,CASSPQGALRSSGNTIYF,TGTGCCAGCTCACCTCAGGGGGCCCTACGATCCTCTGGAAACACCATATATTTT
.,TRBV19,TRBJ2-1,.,CASSIDGGRQYNEQFF,TGTGCCAGTAGTATAGATGGCGGTAGACAGTACAATGAGCAGTTCTTC
TRBD1,TRBV9,TRBJ2-1,.,CASSKTGQEEQFF,TGTGCCAGCAGCAAGACAGGGCAGGAGGAGCAGTTCTTC
.,TRBV7-8,TRBJ1-2,.,CASSPNQANYGYTF,TGTGCCAGCAGCCCGAATCAGGCGAACTATGGCTACACCTTC
.,TRBV7-9,TRBJ1-1,.,CASISRGNTEAFF,TGTGCCAGCATCTCCCGTGGGAACACTGAAGCTTTCTTT
TRBD1,TRBV19,TRBJ2-7,.,CASSDRAYEQYF,TGTGCCAGTAGTGACAGGGCCTACGAGCAGTACTTC
TRBD1,TRBV28,TRBJ1-4,.,CASSTGQGRNEKLFF,TGTGCCAGCAGTACCGGACAGGGGCGTAATGAAAAACTGTTTTTT
TRBD1,TRBV5-1,TRBJ1-5,.,CASSPSAGGQPQHF,TGCGCCAGCAGTCCATCGGCAGGGGGACAGCCCCAGCATTTT
.,TRBV6-5,TRBJ1-5,.,CASSRGRNQPQHF,TGTGCCAGCAGTCGAGGACGAAATCAGCCCCAGCATTTT
.,TRBV4-1,TRBJ1-4,.,CASSQDVAGDGEKLFF,TGCGCCAGCAGCCAAGACGTAGCAGGGGACGGTGAAAAACTGTTTTTT
.,TRBV4-2,TRBJ1-2,.,CASSQGRRGESNYGYTF,TGTGCCAGCAGCCAAGGGCGGCGGGGCGAGAGTAATTATGGCTACACCTTC
.,TRBV7-9,TRBJ1-4,.,CASSATGTYSGEKLFF,TGTGCCAGCAGCGCAACAGGGACTTATTCAGGTGAAAAACTGTTTTTT
.,TRBV7-2,TRBJ1-6,.,CASSPQGFNSPLHF,TGTGCCAGCAGCCCCCAAGGGTTCAATTCACCCCTCCACTTT
.,TRBV10-2,TRBJ2-5,.,CASSVKQYQETQYF,TGCGCCAGCAGTGTAAAGCAGTACCAAGAGACCCAGTACTTC
.,TRBV7-2,TRBJ1-6,.,CASSPQGGPNSPLHF,TGTGCCAGCAGCCCACAGGGTGGCCCTAATTCACCCCTCCACTTT
.,TRBV2,TRBJ2-3,.,CASSEQGVNTDTQYF,TGTGCCAGCAGTGAGCAGGGAGTGAACACAGATACGCAGTATTTT